The T cell receptor beta chain described here comes from a study of blood T cell repertoires in COVID-19. Background on the study: Sites in the United States, Italy and Spain provided acute and convalescent COVID-19 samples. T cells, B-cell-depleted T cells, or PBMCs provided the cDNA or gDNA that served as material.

Per germline, CDR1 LNHDA and CDR2 SQIVND (reference sequence). CDR3 length: 13 amino acids. The ends lost 6 bases at V and 1 base at J; junction bases unmatched: 2. Cohort placement rested on clinical history that participants reported themselves. Study processing details: The authors estimated nucleated cell counts from reference gene primer amplification. TCRdb's table, derived via immunoSEQ multiplex PCR, lists solely in-frame clones and lacks some. V, J and clone size derive from that table, while D and trimming were established from the DNA sequence. Counted here are about 140,000 clones, 80% to 85% occurring once; the ten biggest clones make up 5.5%.

The chain is built from TRBV19 and TRBJ1-1; TRBD1 matches 7 bases. Sequenced sample: PBMCs or T cells enriched from blood (not recorded which). This clonotype originated in a man in his forties or fifties with acute COVID-19. The CDR3 spells CASRAGGNTEAFF. DNA for the CDR3: TGTGCCAGTAGAGCAGGGGGGAACACTGAAGCTTTCTTT. The full variable domain, with the rest looked up from reference TRBV19 and TRBJ1-1, is DGGITQSPKYLFRKEGQNVTLSCEQNLNHDAMYWYRQDPGQGLRLIYYSQIVNDFQKGDIAEGYSVSREKKESFPLTVTSAQKNPTAFYLCASRAGGNTEAFFGQGTRLTVV.